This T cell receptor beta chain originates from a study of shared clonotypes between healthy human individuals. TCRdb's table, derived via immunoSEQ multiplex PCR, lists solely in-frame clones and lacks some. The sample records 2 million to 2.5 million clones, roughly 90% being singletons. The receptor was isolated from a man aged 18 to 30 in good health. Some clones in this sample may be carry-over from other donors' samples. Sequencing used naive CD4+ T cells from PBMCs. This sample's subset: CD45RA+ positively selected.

The CDR3 sequence is CASSPRGTGGTGELFF. DNA for the CDR3: TGTGCCAGCAGCCCTAGGGGGACAGGGGGCACCGGGGAGCTGTTTTTT. The rearrangement uses TRBV21-1 and TRBJ2-2; the D call in the table, TRBD1, was not verified against the DNA. TRBV21-1 is given as a pseudogene. The CDR3 is made up of 16 amino acids.